A selection of T cell receptor beta chains follows, all from one sample in a study of blood T cell repertoires in COVID-19. Some clones are missing from TCRdb's copy, which holds only in-frame ones; the method was immunoSEQ multiplex PCR. There are 110,000 to 150,000 clones in the sample; approximately 92% occur only once, and approximately 2.8% lies in the top ten. Sequenced sample: peripheral blood. The receptors were sampled from a woman in her fifties or sixties with active COVID-19. CDR3s include the opening cysteine and the closing phenylalanine or tryptophan. The order of the fields is clone size, V gene, D gene, J gene, CDR3 DNA, CDR3 protein. D genes are given only for firm matches. Where a row states a size, it is once, few, many or the class of an expanded clone; other rows omit it.

size: .; V: TRBV10-3; D: TRBD2; J: TRBJ2-5; DNA: TGTGCCATCAGTGCGGCTAGCGGGCAAGAGACCCAGTACTTC; CDR3: CAISAASGQETQYF
size: once; V: TRBV29-1; D: TRBD1; J: TRBJ2-7; DNA: TGCAGCGTTGGAGTCAGGGGGAGCTCCTACGAGCAGTACTTC; CDR3: CSVGVRGSSYEQYF
size: .; V: TRBV19; D: .; J: TRBJ2-3; DNA: TGTGCCAGTAGTATAGGAGTATCCGATACGCAGTATTTT; CDR3: CASSIGVSDTQYF
size: .; V: TRBV7-2; D: TRBD1; J: TRBJ2-7; DNA: TGTGCCAGCAGCTTGAACCGGGACAGGGGCCACTACGAGCAGTACTTC; CDR3: CASSLNRDRGHYEQYF
size: .; V: TRBV18; D: TRBD2; J: TRBJ2-1; DNA: TGTGCCAGCTCACCACCGTCTTTTACTAGCGGGAAGTATGAGCAGTTCTTC; CDR3: CASSPPSFTSGKYEQFF
size: .; V: TRBV7-6; D: TRBD1; J: TRBJ1-2; DNA: TGTGCCAGCAGCTTAGGGAGCACAGGGGCGAAGGGCTACACCTTC; CDR3: CASSLGSTGAKGYTF
size: few; V: TRBV28; D: .; J: TRBJ1-5; DNA: TGTGCCAGCAGTTTAGAGCTGGAGCCCCAGCATTTT; CDR3: CASSLELEPQHF
size: .; V: TRBV9; D: .; J: TRBJ1-1; DNA: TGTGCCAGCAGCGGACATCCTGAAGCTTTCTTT; CDR3: CASSGHPEAFF
size: .; V: TRBV9; D: .; J: TRBJ1-3; DNA: TGTGCCAGCAGCTCCCAGGGCGCCTCTGGAAACACCATATATTTT; CDR3: CASSSQGASGNTIYF
size: .; V: TRBV29-1; D: TRBD1; J: TRBJ2-1; DNA: TGCAGCGTGGGCGGACAGGGCAATGAGCAGTTCTTC; CDR3: CSVGGQGNEQFF
size: .; V: TRBV6-5; D: TRBD1; J: TRBJ1-3; DNA: TGTGCCAGCAGTTACGGGCGGACAGGTTCTGGAAACACCATATATTTT; CDR3: CASSYGRTGSGNTIYF
size: .; V: TRBV5-8; D: TRBD1; J: TRBJ1-2; DNA: TGTGCCAGCAGCTCCGGACAGGGAGCCTATGGCTACACCTTC; CDR3: CASSSGQGAYGYTF
size: .; V: TRBV6-5; D: .; J: TRBJ1-2; DNA: TGTGCCAGCAGTAACCAAGCTGGCTACACCTTC; CDR3: CASSNQAGYTF
size: .; V: TRBV7-9; D: TRBD2; J: TRBJ2-1; DNA: TGTGCCAGCCCGCGTGGGCTAGCGGGAGGGGATGAGCAGTTCTTC; CDR3: CASPRGLAGGDEQFF
size: .; V: TRBV9; D: .; J: TRBJ2-3; DNA: TGTGCCAGCAGCGTAGGGGACTTCACAGATACGCAGTATTTT; CDR3: CASSVGDFTDTQYF
size: .; V: TRBV28; D: TRBD1; J: TRBJ2-7; DNA: TGTGCCAGCAGTTCCGACGGGACAGGGCGCTACGAGCAGTACTTC; CDR3: CASSSDGTGRYEQYF
size: .; V: TRBV10-3; D: .; J: TRBJ2-5; DNA: TGTGCCATCAGTGAGCTCGGGGGGCCGCAGGAGACCCAGTACTTC; CDR3: CAISELGGPQETQYF
size: .; V: TRBV28; D: TRBD1; J: TRBJ1-4; DNA: TGTGCCAGCATGCCGGGACAGGGATTGACTAATGAAAAACTGTTTTTT; CDR3: CASMPGQGLTNEKLFF
size: .; V: TRBV5-8; D: TRBD1; J: TRBJ1-4; DNA: TGTGCCAGCAGCTTACACAGAACCGCGTTCTGGGACAGCCCTAATGAAAAACTGTTTTTT; CDR3: CASSLHRTAFWDSPNEKLFF
size: few; V: TRBV28; D: .; J: TRBJ1-6; DNA: TGTGCCAGCAGTTTAGACTGGAACGGGCGGGCCCTCCACTTT; CDR3: CASSLDWNGRALHF
size: .; V: TRBV10-1; D: .; J: TRBJ2-5; DNA: TGCGCCAGCAGTGAAGAGTGCTCTGATCCATTTTCATCTTACCAAGAGACCCAGTACTTC; CDR3: CASSEECSDPFSSYQETQYF
size: .; V: TRBV6-2/TRBV6-3; D: TRBD2; J: TRBJ2-1; DNA: TGTGCCAGCAGTTACAACGCGGGACTAGCACCTGAGCAGTTCTTC; CDR3: CASSYNAGLAPEQFF
size: .; V: TRBV7-3; D: TRBD1; J: TRBJ1-2; DNA: TGTGCCAGCAGCTCAACCGGGACAGGGGGCTATGGCTACACCTTC; CDR3: CASSSTGTGGYGYTF
size: .; V: TRBV19; D: .; J: TRBJ2-4; DNA: TGTGCCAGTAGACACCTAGCCAAAAACATTCAGTACTTC; CDR3: CASRHLAKNIQYF
size: .; V: TRBV3-1/TRBV3-2; D: TRBD1; J: TRBJ1-1; DNA: TGTGCCAGCAGCCGGACAGGGTTAACTGAAGCTTTCTTT; CDR3: CASSRTGLTEAFF
size: .; V: TRBV19; D: TRBD2; J: TRBJ2-5; DNA: TGTGCCAGTAGTCGGACTAGCAAAGAGACCCAGTACTTC; CDR3: CASSRTSKETQYF
size: .; V: TRBV6-2/TRBV6-3; D: .; J: TRBJ1-5; DNA: TGTGCCAGCAGTCAGGGGCAGCCCCAGCATTTT; CDR3: CASSQGQPQHF
size: .; V: TRBV19; D: .; J: TRBJ1-1; DNA: TGTGCCAGTAGTATAGACAGGGGAAGGGTTGAAGCTTTCTTT; CDR3: CASSIDRGRVEAFF
size: once; V: TRBV11-2; D: .; J: TRBJ1-4; DNA: TGTGCCAGCAGCCCCAGCCGGGGGTTGGGTGAAAAACTGTTTTTT; CDR3: CASSPSRGLGEKLFF
size: once; V: TRBV7-3; D: TRBD2; J: TRBJ2-3; DNA: TGTGCCAGCAGCCGGGGGACTAGCGGGACAGATACGCAGTATTTT; CDR3: CASSRGTSGTDTQYF
size: .; V: TRBV5-1; D: .; J: TRBJ2-7; DNA: TGCGCCAGCAGCGCGCCCGCCAGGGAATACGAGCAGTACTTC; CDR3: CASSAPAREYEQYF
size: .; V: TRBV9; D: .; J: TRBJ2-3; DNA: TGTGCCAGCAGCGCCCCCATCGGAGATACGCAGTATTTT; CDR3: CASSAPIGDTQYF
size: .; V: TRBV5-6; D: .; J: TRBJ2-5; DNA: TGTGCCAGCAGCTTGGGGACAGTGGAGACCCAGTACTTC; CDR3: CASSLGTVETQYF
size: .; V: TRBV7-9; D: TRBD1; J: TRBJ1-1; DNA: TGTGCCAGCAGCATACAGGGGGCGCTTACTGAAGCTTTCTTT; CDR3: CASSIQGALTEAFF
size: .; V: TRBV18; D: TRBD1; J: TRBJ2-5; DNA: TGTGCCAGCTCACAAACCAGGGGGGAGACCCAGTACTTC; CDR3: CASSQTRGETQYF
size: once; V: TRBV7-9; D: TRBD1; J: TRBJ1-5; DNA: TGTGCCAGCAGCCGGGACAGGGTAGGCAATCAGCCCCAGCATTTT; CDR3: CASSRDRVGNQPQHF
size: .; V: TRBV7-7; D: TRBD1; J: TRBJ1-2; DNA: TGTGCTAGCAGCCGTAAGGGGGCCCGGGTCTATGGCTACACCTTC; CDR3: CASSRKGARVYGYTF
size: .; V: TRBV27; D: TRBD2; J: TRBJ2-5; DNA: TGTGCCAGCGCAGTTGCGGGAGGGGATTGGGAGACCCAGTACTTC; CDR3: CASAVAGGDWETQYF
size: .; V: TRBV7-2; D: .; J: TRBJ1-6; DNA: TGTGCCAGCAGCTTATACGAGACAAAAGTTAATTCACCCCTCCACTTT; CDR3: CASSLYETKVNSPLHF
size: .; V: TRBV4-3; D: TRBD2; J: TRBJ2-7; DNA: TGCGCCAGCAGCCAGCAGAGAGGGACTAGCGGCGCATCCTACGAGCAGTACTTC; CDR3: CASSQQRGTSGASYEQYF
size: .; V: TRBV7-9; D: .; J: TRBJ1-1; DNA: TGTGCCAGCAGCTTGCGGGGGAGGCTGAACACTGAAGCTTTCTTT; CDR3: CASSLRGRLNTEAFF
size: .; V: TRBV6-5; D: TRBD2; J: TRBJ2-1; DNA: TGTGCCAGCAGTTACCACGCGGGGGGCAATGAGCAGTTCTTC; CDR3: CASSYHAGGNEQFF
size: .; V: TRBV9; D: .; J: TRBJ2-7; DNA: TGTGCCAGCAGCGTAGGCACAGTCGGGGCCTACGAGCAGTACTTC; CDR3: CASSVGTVGAYEQYF
size: .; V: TRBV28; D: TRBD1; J: TRBJ2-5; DNA: TGTGCCAGCAGACCTACCGGGACAGGGGTGCGTAAGACCCAGTACTTC; CDR3: CASRPTGTGVRKTQYF
size: .; V: TRBV9; D: TRBD2; J: TRBJ2-5; DNA: TGTGCCAGCAGCGTAGGGCTAGCGGGAGTGGGAGAGACCCAGTACTTC; CDR3: CASSVGLAGVGETQYF